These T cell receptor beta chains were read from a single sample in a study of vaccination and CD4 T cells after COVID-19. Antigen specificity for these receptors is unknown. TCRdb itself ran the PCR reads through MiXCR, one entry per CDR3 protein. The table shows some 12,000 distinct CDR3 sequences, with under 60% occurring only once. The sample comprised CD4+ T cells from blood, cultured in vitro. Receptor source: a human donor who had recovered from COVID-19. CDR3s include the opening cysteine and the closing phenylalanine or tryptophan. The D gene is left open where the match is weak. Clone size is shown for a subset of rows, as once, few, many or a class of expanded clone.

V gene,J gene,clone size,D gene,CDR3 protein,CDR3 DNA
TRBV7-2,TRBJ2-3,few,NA,CASSLAGGPSGDTQYF,TGTGCCAGCAGCTTAGCGGGGGGGCCTAGCGGAGATACGCAGTATTTT
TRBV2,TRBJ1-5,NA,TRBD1,CASNLQGVPQPQHF,TGTGCCAGCAATCTACAGGGGGTACCTCAGCCCCAGCATTTT
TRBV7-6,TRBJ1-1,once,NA,CASSSLGTKGTEAFF,TGTGCCAGCAGCTCTCTCGGAACTAAGGGGACTGAAGCTTTCTTT
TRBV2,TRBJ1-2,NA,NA,CASGQTNYGYTF,TGTGCCAGTGGACAGACAAACTATGGCTACACCTTC
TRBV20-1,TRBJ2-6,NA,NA,CSASLHASGANVLTF,TGCAGTGCTAGCCTACATGCCTCTGGGGCCAACGTCCTGACTTTC
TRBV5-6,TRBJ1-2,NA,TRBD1,CASSSRGTGGFGYTF,TGTGCCAGCAGCTCCCGAGGGACAGGGGGCTTTGGCTACACCTTC
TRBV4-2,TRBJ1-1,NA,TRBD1,CASRRDRDTEAFF,TGTGCCAGCAGAAGGGACAGAGACACTGAAGCTTTCTTT
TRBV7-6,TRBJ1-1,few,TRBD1,CASGQDLNTEAFF,TGTGCCAGCGGACAGGACCTGAACACTGAAGCTTTCTTT
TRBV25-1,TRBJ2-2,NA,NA,CASSERGAGAGELFF,TGTGCCAGCAGTGAGAGGGGGGCAGGGGCCGGGGAGCTGTTTTTT
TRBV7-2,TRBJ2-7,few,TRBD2,CASSRGLAGGTYEQYF,TGTGCCAGCAGCCGCGGACTAGCGGGGGGAACCTACGAGCAGTACTTC
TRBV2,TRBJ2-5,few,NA,CASTSGEGAWETQYF,TGTGCCAGCACCTCGGGGGAGGGGGCATGGGAGACCCAGTACTTC
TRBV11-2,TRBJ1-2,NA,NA,CASSLEGNYGYTF,TGTGCCAGCAGCTTAGAAGGGAACTATGGCTACACCTTC
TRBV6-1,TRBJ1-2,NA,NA,CASNPGAFGYTF,TGTGCCAGCAACCCCGGAGCATTTGGCTACACCTTC
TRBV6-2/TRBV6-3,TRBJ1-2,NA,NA,CASSYKDTGRDTF,TGTGCCAGCAGTTACAAAGACACGGGTAGAGACACCTTC
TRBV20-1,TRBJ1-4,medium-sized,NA,CSARTGTSNEKLFF,TGCAGTGCTAGGACCGGGACTTCTAATGAAAAACTGTTTTTT
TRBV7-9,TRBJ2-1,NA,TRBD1,CASSPLGQGYNEQFF,TGTGCCAGCAGCCCTCTCGGACAGGGTTACAATGAGCAGTTCTTC
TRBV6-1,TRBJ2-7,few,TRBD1,CASSGQRGQSSYEQYF,TGTGCCAGCAGTGGTCAAAGGGGACAGAGCTCCTACGAGCAGTACTTC
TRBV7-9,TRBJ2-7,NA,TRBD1,CASSPQGVSYEQYF,TGTGCCAGCAGCCCACAGGGGGTAAGCTACGAGCAGTACTTC
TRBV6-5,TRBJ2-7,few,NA,CASSYSEGYEQYF,TGTGCCAGCAGTTACTCGGAAGGGTACGAGCAGTACTTC
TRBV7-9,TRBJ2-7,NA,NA,CASSSKPLGGAHHEQYF,TGTGCCAGCAGCTCCAAACCGCTGGGGGGGGCTCATCACGAGCAGTACTTC
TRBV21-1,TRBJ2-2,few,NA,CASSKTQGTGELFF,TGTGCCAGCAGCAAAACACAGGGCACCGGGGAGCTGTTTTTT
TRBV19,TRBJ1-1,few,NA,CASSPRLRLGSEAFF,TGTGCCAGTAGTCCGCGGCTCCGGCTGGGATCTGAAGCTTTCTTT